The 7 T cell receptor beta chains listed next were all sequenced from one sample in a study of Ad26.COV2.S vaccination and SARS-CoV-2 variants. Clones were read by immunoSEQ multiplex PCR, and TCRdb kept only the in-frame ones, dropping some. The sample lists about 350,000 clones, around 83% occurring once. The sample's treatment: some 20 received Ad26.COV2.S at low or high dose, single or two shots; about 5 received placebo; per-sample allocation not given. Samples came from day 63 after the first vaccine or placebo injection. The sequencing here drew on peripheral blood, taken in a trial of Ad26.COV2.S vaccine versus placebo. The source is a person between 18 and 65 years old who received the Ad26.COV2.S COVID-19 vaccine or a placebo.

The rearrangement joins TRBV4-1 to TRBJ2-7; 7 bases map to TRBD1. V shed 4 bases, J shed 2 bases, and the junction held 11 bases outside the gene matches. CDR1 is MGHRA, CDR2 YSYEKL, per germline. CDR3 length: 16 residues. CDR3 sequence reads: CASSRPDRTGTYEQYF. Here the CDR3 DNA reads TGCGCCAGCAGCCGACCTGACCGGACAGGTACCTACGAGCAGTACTTC.

This chain joins TRBV6-2 or TRBV6-3 and TRBJ2-1; D unclear. Trimming cost V 5 bases and J 6 bases, with 8 bases left between them. The CDR3 runs 12 residues. Germline CDR1 is MNHEY and CDR2 is SVGEGT. The CDR3 protein is CASSLAPNEQFF. The CDR3, as DNA: TGTGCCAGCAGTCTCGCGCCCAATGAGCAGTTCTTC.

The V and J genes are TRBV5-6 and TRBJ2-3; no clear D gene. The germline gives CDR1 SGHDT, CDR2 YYEEEE. Between the trimmed V and J ends, which lost 4 bases and 1 base, there was a span of 10 bases. The CDR3 runs 14 residues. In nucleotides, the CDR3 is TGTGCCAGCAGCCTCTTTCGTCGCACAGATACGCAGTATTTT. As protein: CASSLFRRTDTQYF.

V usage is TRBV6-5 and J usage is TRBJ2-2; D call uncertain. Trimming took off 0 bases at V and 6 bases at J, with 5 bases between the two ends. Per the germline V gene, CDR1 is MNHEY and CDR2 is SVGAGI. This CDR3 is 13 amino acids long. Here the CDR3 reads CASSYSAAGELFF. In DNA form, the CDR3 reads TGTGCCAGCAGTTACTCGGCAGCCGGGGAGCTGTTTTTT.

The chain combines TRBV7-9 with TRBJ1-5; D unclear. Germline loops: CDR1 SEHNR, CDR2 FQNEAQ (reference sequence). CDR3 length: 15 residues. V gave up 2 bases and J gave up 3 bases, with 11 bases separating them. CDR3 amino acids: CASSLNRGSNQPQHF. The CDR3 DNA reads as TGTGCCAGCAGCTTAAACCGGGGTTCCAATCAGCCCCAGCATTTT.

This clone was seen a handful of times. The CDR3, as DNA: TGTGCCAGCAGCTTTAACTACGAGCAGTACTTC. Translating gives CASSFNYEQYF. The rearrangement joins TRBV7-9 to TRBJ2-7; unclear D gene. Germline assignment: CDR1 SEHNR and CDR2 FQNEAQ (reference sequence). Trimming stripped 3 bases from V and 3 bases from J, with 3 bases between. The CDR3 loop spans 11 amino acids.

The V call is TRBV27, the J call TRBJ2-2; D is possibly TRBD1 (6 bases). The germline gives CDR1 MNHEY, CDR2 SMNVEV (reference sequence). This CDR3 is built from 16 residues. V lost 3 bases and J 5 bases, leaving 16 bases between the germline ends. CDR3 in amino acids: CASSFLVGQQTGELFF. DNA for the CDR3: TGTGCCAGCAGTTTCTTGGTGGGACAACAGACCGGGGAGCTGTTTTTT.